This T cell receptor beta chain came from a study of shared clonotypes between healthy human individuals. Only in-frame clones appear in the TCRdb table, and some are missing; sequencing was by immunoSEQ multiplex PCR. The table lists roughly 1,800,000 clones, about 95% of them singletons. The germline CDR1 and CDR2 sequences are SGHDT and YYEEEE. V lost 3 bases to trimming and J lost 3 bases; unmatched junction nucleotides: 7. This CDR3 has 15 residues. Terminally differentiated effector memory CD45RA+ cells were excluded from the naive CD8 cells, which were CD45RO-negative and positively selected for CCR7.

The sample was naive CD8+ T cells sorted from blood. V gene TRBV5-6 combines with J gene TRBJ1-1, with 8 bases that match TRBD1. The origin of this receptor is a man younger than 35 in good health. The CDR3, as DNA: TGTGCCAGCAGCTGGATGACAGGGGCGGACACTGAAGCTTTCTTT. This codes for CASSWMTGADTEAFF.